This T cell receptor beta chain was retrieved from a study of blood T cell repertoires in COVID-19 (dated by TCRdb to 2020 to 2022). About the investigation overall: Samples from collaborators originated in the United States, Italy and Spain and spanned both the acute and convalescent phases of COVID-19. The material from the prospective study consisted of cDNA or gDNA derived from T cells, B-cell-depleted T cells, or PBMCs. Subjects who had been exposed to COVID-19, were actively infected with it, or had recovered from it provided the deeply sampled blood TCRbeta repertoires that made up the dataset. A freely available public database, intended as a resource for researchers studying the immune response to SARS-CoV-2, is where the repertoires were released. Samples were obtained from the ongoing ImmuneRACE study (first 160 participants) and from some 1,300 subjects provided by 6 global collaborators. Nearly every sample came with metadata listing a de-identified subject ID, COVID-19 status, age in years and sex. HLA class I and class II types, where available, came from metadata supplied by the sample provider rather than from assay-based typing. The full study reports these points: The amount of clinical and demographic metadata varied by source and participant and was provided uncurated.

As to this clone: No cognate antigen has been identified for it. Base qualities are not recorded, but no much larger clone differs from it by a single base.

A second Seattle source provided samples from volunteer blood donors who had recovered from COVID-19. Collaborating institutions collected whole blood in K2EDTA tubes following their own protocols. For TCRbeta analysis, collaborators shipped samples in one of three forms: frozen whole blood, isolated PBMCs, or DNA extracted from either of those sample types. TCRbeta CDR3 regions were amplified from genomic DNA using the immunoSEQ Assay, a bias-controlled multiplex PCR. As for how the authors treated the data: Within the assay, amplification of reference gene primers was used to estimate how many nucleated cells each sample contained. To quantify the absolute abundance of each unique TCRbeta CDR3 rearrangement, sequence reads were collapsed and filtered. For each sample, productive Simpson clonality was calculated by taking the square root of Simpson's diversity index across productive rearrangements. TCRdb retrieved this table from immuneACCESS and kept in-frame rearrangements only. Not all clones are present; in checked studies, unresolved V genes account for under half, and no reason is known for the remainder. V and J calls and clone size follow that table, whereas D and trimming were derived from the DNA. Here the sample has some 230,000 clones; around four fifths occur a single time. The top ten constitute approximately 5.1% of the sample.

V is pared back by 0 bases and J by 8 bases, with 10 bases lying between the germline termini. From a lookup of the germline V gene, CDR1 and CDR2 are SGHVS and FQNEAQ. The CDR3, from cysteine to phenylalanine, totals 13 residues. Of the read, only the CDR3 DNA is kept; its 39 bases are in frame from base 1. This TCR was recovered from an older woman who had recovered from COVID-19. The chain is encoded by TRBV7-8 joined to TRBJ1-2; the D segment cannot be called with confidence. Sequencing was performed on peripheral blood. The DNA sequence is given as TGTGCCAGCAGCTTAGCTGAGAGAAGAGGCTACACCTTC. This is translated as CASSLAERRGYTF.